This is a list of T cell receptor beta chains from one sample in a study of T cell responses to AZD1222 COVID-19 vaccine. TCRdb's table, derived via immunoSEQ multiplex PCR, lists solely in-frame clones and lacks some. The table includes 140,000 to 150,000 clones, 75% to 90% detected once. This sample comprised peripheral blood, obtained on day 0 of AZD1222 vaccination. Receptors were obtained from an adult in good health. The CDR3 runs from the conserved cysteine through the conserved F or W. A D gene is named only where the DNA matches it firmly. Part of the rows lack a size; the others show once, few, many or a class for expanded clones.

D: TRBD2; size: -; length: 14; J: TRBJ2-7; V: TRBV13; CDR3: CASTFSGGSYEQYF; DNA: TGTGCCAGCACCTTCAGCGGGGGCTCCTACGAGCAGTACTTC
D: -; size: -; length: 14; J: TRBJ1-2; V: TRBV28; CDR3: CASSLERGLVGYTF; DNA: TGTGCCAGCAGTTTGGAGAGGGGGTTGGTTGGCTACACCTTC
D: -; size: -; length: 14; J: TRBJ2-7; V: TRBV7-8; CDR3: CASTTLAGAHEQYF; DNA: TGTGCCAGCACCACCCTGGCAGGGGCCCACGAGCAGTACTTC
D: -; size: -; length: 14; J: TRBJ1-5; V: TRBV6-5; CDR3: CASSLEQGHQPQHF; DNA: TGTGCCAGCAGTTTAGAACAGGGTCATCAGCCCCAGCATTTT
D: -; size: -; length: 13; J: TRBJ1-1; V: TRBV18; CDR3: CASSRGSNTEAFF; DNA: TGTGCCAGCTCACGGGGGTCGAACACTGAAGCTTTCTTT
D: TRBD2; size: -; length: 14; J: TRBJ2-7; V: TRBV9; CDR3: CASSEGGSSYEQYF; DNA: TGTGCCAGCAGCGAGGGAGGGTCATCCTACGAGCAGTACTTC
D: TRBD1; size: few; length: 15; J: TRBJ1-2; V: TRBV5-5; CDR3: CASSPTTGLSYGYTF; DNA: TGTGCCAGCAGCCCAACGACAGGGCTCTCCTATGGCTACACCTTC
D: -; size: -; length: 13; J: TRBJ1-1; V: TRBV18; CDR3: CASSRGGDTEAFF; DNA: TGTGCCAGCTCCCGGGGAGGGGACACTGAAGCTTTCTTT
D: -; size: -; length: 15; J: TRBJ1-2; V: TRBV7-2; CDR3: CASSSRSGTHYGYTF; DNA: TGTGCCAGCAGCTCCCGATCCGGGACTCACTATGGCTACACCTTC
D: TRBD1; size: -; length: 15; J: TRBJ1-2; V: TRBV5-8; CDR3: CASSLAGQANYGYTF; DNA: TGTGCCAGCAGTCTAGCCGGACAGGCGAACTATGGCTACACCTTC
D: -; size: -; length: 14; J: TRBJ1-6; V: TRBV6-5; CDR3: CASSREGGGSPLHF; DNA: TGTGCCAGCAGCCGCGAGGGGGGGGGTTCACCCCTCCACTTT
D: -; size: -; length: 15; J: TRBJ2-2; V: TRBV6-5; CDR3: CASSYGQTLTGELFF; DNA: TGTGCCAGCAGTTACGGGCAGACCCTCACCGGGGAGCTGTTTTTT
D: -; size: -; length: 13; J: TRBJ1-4; V: TRBV5-6; CDR3: CASSRVPNEKLFF; DNA: TGTGCCAGCAGCCGGGTCCCTAATGAAAAACTGTTTTTT
D: -; size: -; length: 16; J: TRBJ1-4; V: TRBV18; CDR3: CASSPLTGATNEKLFF; DNA: TGTGCCAGCTCACCTTTAACTGGTGCCACTAATGAAAAACTGTTTTTT
D: TRBD1; size: -; length: 18; J: TRBJ1-2; V: TRBV5-6; CDR3: CASSGTGHRGRGNYGYTF; DNA: TGTGCCAGCAGCGGAACCGGACACAGGGGGCGCGGTAACTATGGCTACACCTTC
D: -; size: few; length: 14; J: TRBJ1-1; V: TRBV7-9; CDR3: CASTPHVTDTEAFF; DNA: TGTGCCAGCACCCCACACGTGACGGATACAGAAGCTTTCTTT
D: -; size: -; length: 14; J: TRBJ1-1; V: TRBV19; CDR3: CASSRGRENTEAFF; DNA: TGTGCCAGTAGTAGAGGCAGAGAGAACACTGAAGCTTTCTTT
D: -; size: -; length: 14; J: TRBJ1-2; V: TRBV6-5; CDR3: CASRLQQGGNGYTF; DNA: TGTGCCAGCAGGTTACAACAGGGAGGGAATGGCTACACCTTC
D: -; size: -; length: 15; J: TRBJ1-4; V: TRBV15; CDR3: CATRGGEGFNEKLFF; DNA: TGTGCCACCCGTGGGGGTGAGGGCTTTAATGAAAAACTGTTTTTT
D: TRBD2; size: -; length: 14; J: TRBJ2-7; V: TRBV2; CDR3: CASKGREATYEQYF; DNA: TGTGCCAGCAAAGGGCGGGAGGCCACCTACGAGCAGTACTTC
D: TRBD2; size: -; length: 15; J: TRBJ2-3; V: TRBV5-1; CDR3: CASSPVAGATDTQYF; DNA: TGCGCCAGCAGCCCGGTAGCGGGAGCCACAGATACGCAGTATTTT
D: -; size: -; length: 13; J: TRBJ2-7; V: TRBV2; CDR3: CASSAGWLYEQYF; DNA: TGTGCCAGCAGTGCAGGATGGTTATACGAGCAGTACTTC
D: TRBD2; size: -; length: 15; J: TRBJ2-7; V: TRBV5-1; CDR3: CASSSEFSGGDEQYF; DNA: TGCGCCAGCAGCTCTGAATTCAGCGGGGGGGACGAGCAGTACTTC
D: -; size: -; length: 15; J: TRBJ2-7; V: TRBV18; CDR3: CASSPNAGTVFEQYF; DNA: TGTGCCAGCTCACCGAATGCAGGGACCGTCTTCGAGCAGTACTTC
D: -; size: -; length: 15; J: TRBJ2-7; V: TRBV2; CDR3: CASSEWTMLTKQQYF; DNA: TGTGCCAGCAGTGAATGGACCATGCTAACTAAGCAGCAGTACTTC
D: -; size: -; length: 16; J: TRBJ1-2; V: TRBV19; CDR3: CASSGFAGSGKDGYTF; DNA: TGTGCCAGTAGTGGATTCGCAGGGTCAGGGAAGGATGGCTACACCTTC